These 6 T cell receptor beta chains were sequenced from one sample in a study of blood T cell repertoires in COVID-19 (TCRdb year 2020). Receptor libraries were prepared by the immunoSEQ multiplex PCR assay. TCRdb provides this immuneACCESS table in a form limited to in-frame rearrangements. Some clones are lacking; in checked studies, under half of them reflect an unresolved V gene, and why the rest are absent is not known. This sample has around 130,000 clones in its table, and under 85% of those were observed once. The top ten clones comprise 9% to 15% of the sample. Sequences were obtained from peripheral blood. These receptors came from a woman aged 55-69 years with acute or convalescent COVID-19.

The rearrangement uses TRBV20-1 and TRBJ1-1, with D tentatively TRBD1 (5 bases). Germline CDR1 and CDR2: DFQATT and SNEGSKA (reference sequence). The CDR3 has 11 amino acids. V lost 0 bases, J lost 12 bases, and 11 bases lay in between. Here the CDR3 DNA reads TGCAGTGCTAGAGATTTCCAGGGAACTTTCTTT. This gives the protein CSARDFQGTFF.

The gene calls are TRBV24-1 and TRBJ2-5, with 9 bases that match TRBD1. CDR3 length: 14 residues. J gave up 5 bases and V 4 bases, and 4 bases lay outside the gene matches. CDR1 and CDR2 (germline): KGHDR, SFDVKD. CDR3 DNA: TGTGCCACCAGTGAGACCGGGACAGGGGAGACCCAGTACTTC. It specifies CATSETGTGETQYF.

CDR3 sequence (DNA): TGTGCCACCAGCCCCGAGAGGGAACCTCGGGGCAATCAGCCCCAGCATTTT. This encodes CATSPEREPRGNQPQHF. The chain recombines TRBV15 with TRBJ1-5; D unresolved. Germline-derived CDR1 and CDR2 are LNHNV and YYDKDF (reference sequence). V was cut by 5 bases and J by 2 bases, with 19 bases left in between. The CDR3 has 17 residues.

CDR3 sequence: CAARLDSSQYGYTF. CDR3 DNA: TGTGCCGCAAGACTCGACAGTTCCCAATATGGCTACACCTTC. J is TRBJ1-2 and V is TRBV6-5; TRBD1 is a possible D gene (5 bases). Germline V lookup: CDR1 MNHEY, CDR2 SVGAGI. Trimming removed 11 bases from V and 5 bases from J, with 21 bases in between. The CDR3 covers 14 residues.

The CDR3 spells CASGEGNPNSPLHF. As DNA, the CDR3 is TGTGCCAGCGGGGAGGGGAATCCTAATTCACCCCTCCACTTT. The chain carries TRBV6-5 and TRBJ1-6; D is possibly TRBD1 (5 bases). Per the germline V gene, CDR1 is MNHEY and CDR2 is SVGAGI. The CDR3 has 14 residues. V lost 8 bases to trimming and J lost 6 bases, with 14 bases between them.

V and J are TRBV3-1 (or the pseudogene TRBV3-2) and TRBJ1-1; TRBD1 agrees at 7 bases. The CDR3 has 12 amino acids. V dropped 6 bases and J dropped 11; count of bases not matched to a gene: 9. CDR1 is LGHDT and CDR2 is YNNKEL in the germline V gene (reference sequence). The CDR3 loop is CASSRQGGDAFF. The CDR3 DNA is TGTGCCAGCAGTCGACAGGGAGGCGATGCTTTCTTT.